The 32 T cell receptor beta chains presented below share a single source sample, sequenced in a study of blood T cells in healthy people across ages. For the second PCR, which ran for 7 to 11 cycles, a sample-barcoded 5' primer and a J-beta primer mix were used. TCRdb reanalysed the 5' RACE reads using MiXCR and keeps one entry per CDR3 protein. Counted here are 850,000 to 950,000 distinct CDR3 sequences, 29% occurring once; the ten biggest clones make up 15% to 20%. The sample was blood. The receptors here all came from a woman older than 75 in good health.

This clonotype came up many times. The rearrangement joins TRBV14 to TRBJ2-7, with D unresolved. Per the germline V gene, CDR1 is SGHDN and CDR2 is FVKESK. The CDR3 totals 15 residues. Trimming removed 4 bases at V and 6 bases at J, with 19 bases between. The CDR3 sequence: CASSPIRQFVGEQYF. In DNA form, the CDR3 reads TGTGCCAGCAGCCCGATTCGACAATTTGTGGGCGAGCAGTACTTC.

As to this clonotype: One base away lies a much larger clone, so this may be a sequencing read error. This chain uses TRBV20-1 with TRBJ2-1, with TRBD2 matching over 9 bases. J lost 9 bases, V lost 5 bases, and 17 bases had no gene match. In germline, CDR1 is DFQATT, CDR2 SNEGSKA (reference sequence). This CDR3 has 16 amino acids. CDR3 sequence reads: CSAPSSGGGACGEQFF. The CDR3 nucleotides read TGCAGTGCTCCCTCAAGTGGCGGGGGGGCTTGCGGTGAGCAGTTCTTC.

This clonotype was counted at least ten times. The rearrangement joins TRBV7-9 to TRBJ1-5; D might be TRBD1 (5 bases). This CDR3 is 14 amino acids long. Trimming stripped 5 bases from V and 5 bases from J, with 13 bases between. Germline V lookup: CDR1 SEHNR, CDR2 FQNEAQ (reference sequence). The CDR3: CASSPGLSDQPQHF. The CDR3 bases are TGTGCCAGCAGCCCGGGACTTTCTGATCAGCCCCAGCATTTT.

This clonotype was recorded a few times. The rearrangement uses TRBV14 and TRBJ2-7, with 9 positions matching TRBD1. CDR3 length: 15 amino acids. Germline values: CDR1 SGHDN, CDR2 FVKESK. Trimming took 3 bases from V and 5 from J; bases not matched to a gene: 8. CDR3 residues: CASSHFRTGENEQYF. The DNA for the CDR3 is TGTGCCAGCAGCCACTTCAGGACAGGGGAGAACGAGCAGTACTTC.

At least ten counts were recorded for this clonotype. The chain has TRBV12-3 or TRBV12-4 and TRBJ2-1; TRBD2 aligns across 9 bases. The trim removed 2 bases at V and 10 bases at J, leaving 6 bases unmatched. This CDR3 is 14 amino acids long. The CDR3 region has the DNA TGTGCCAGCAGTTTATCGGGCGGGGGGGTGGAGCAGTTCTTC. Translation: CASSLSGGGVEQFF.

This clonotype was counted at least ten times. V is TRBV3-1 and J is TRBJ2-1; D unresolved. The CDR3 runs 13 residues. The V end was cut by 7 bases, the J end by 3 bases, with 10 bases between. CDR1 is LGHDT, CDR2 YNNKEL, per germline (reference sequence). CDR3 sequence: CASTRGIYNEQFF. As DNA, the CDR3 is TGTGCCAGCACCCGTGGGATCTACAATGAGCAGTTCTTC.

This clonotype appeared a few times. The chain has TRBV3-1 and TRBJ2-3; D is uncertain. This CDR3 has 15 residues. Deletions cut 1 base from V and 0 bases from J, with 8 bases between. CDR1 is LGHDT and CDR2 is YNNKEL in the germline V gene (reference sequence). The DNA of the CDR3 is TGTGCCAGCAGCCAAGGGCAGCTTAGCACAGATACGCAGTATTTT. Translating gives CASSQGQLSTDTQYF.

This clonotype was counted ten times or more. The chain employs TRBV20-1 and TRBJ2-3, with 7 bases aligning to TRBD2. There are 15 residues in the CDR3. V dropped 1 base and J dropped 0; count of bases not matched to a gene: 4. From germline, CDR1 is DFQATT and CDR2 SNEGSKA (reference sequence). The CDR3 DNA reads TGCAGTGCTAGAGGAGCTAGCGGCAGCACAGATACGCAGTATTTT. Translation gives CSARGASGSTDTQYF.

On this clonotype: Since a much larger clone is just one base distant, this may be a read error. The rearrangement joins TRBV20-1 to TRBJ2-1; 9 bases are a match to TRBD2. Germline values: CDR1 DFQATT, CDR2 SNEGSKA (reference sequence). V was pared by 2 bases and J by 6 bases, with 11 bases of the junction left unmatched. This CDR3 has 16 amino acids. Written as DNA, the CDR3 is TGCAGTGCTAGACTAAAGCCGGGACTAGCTTTCAATGAGCAGTTCTTC. This gives the protein CSARLKPGLAFNEQFF.

Regarding this clonotype: A read error may produce the germline difference seen at one junction end. The V gene is TRBV3-1, the J gene TRBJ1-5; TRBD1 might be the D (5 bases). Germline CDR1 reads LGHDT; CDR2 reads YNNKEL (reference sequence). The CDR3 sequence is 14 residues long. In nucleotides, the CDR3 is TGTGCCAACAGCCGGGGGGTTGGCAATCAGCCCCAGCATTTT. As protein: CANSRGVGNQPQHF.

As concerns this clonotype: Being one base from a much bigger clone, this may be a read error. The J gene is TRBJ2-7, the V gene TRBV6-2 or TRBV6-3; 10 nucleotides align to TRBD1. Germline V gives CDR1 MNHEY, CDR2 SVGEGT. The CDR3 extends over 15 amino acids. CDR3 sequence: CASSSTGGVSYERYF. The CDR3 coding sequence is TGTGCCAGCAGTTCGACAGGGGGCGTATCCTACGAGCGGTACTTC.

As concerns this clonotype: At one boundary the junction diverges from the germline segment, which might be a read error. The chain couples TRBV12-3 or TRBV12-4 to TRBJ2-3; TRBD2 matches at 11 bases. The CDR3 is 14 amino acids. The CDR3 nucleotides read TGTGCCAGCATCACTAGCGGGGGCGCAGATGCGCAGTATTTT. It codes for CASITSGGADAQYF.

V gene TRBV2 combines with J gene TRBJ1-2; D call uncertain. The length of the CDR3 is 15 residues. The V end was cut by 4 bases, the J end by 6 bases, with 18 bases between. Germline-derived CDR1 and CDR2 are SNHLY and FYNNEI. CDR3 DNA sequence: TGTGCCAGCAGTGGAGTCGGTGGTCGGTCGGATGGCTACACCTTC. Protein sequence: CASSGVGGRSDGYTF. The full variable domain, rest sourced from reference TRBV2 and TRBJ1-2, is EPEVTQTPSHQVTQMGQEVILRCVPISNHLYFYWYRQILGQKVEFLVSFYNNEISEKSEIFDDQFSVERPDGSNFTLKIRSTKLEDSAMYFCASSGVGGRSDGYTFGSGTRLTVV.

This chain links TRBV7-2 with TRBJ2-5; tentatively, D is TRBD1 (7 bases). Germline assignment: CDR1 SGHTA and CDR2 FQGNSA. The CDR3 contains 15 residues. V lost 6 bases to trimming and J lost 5 bases, with 19 bases between them. The CDR3 sequence: CASSFQGEVGETQYF. The DNA for the CDR3 is TGTGCCAGCAGTTTCCAGGGGGAGGTTGGCGAGACCCAGTACTTC. Drawing the rest from reference TRBV7-2 and TRBJ2-5, the complete variable domain is GAGVSQSPSNKVTEKGKDVELRCDPISGHTALYWYRQSLGQGLEFLIYFQGNSAPDKSGLPSDRFSAERTGGSVSTLTIQRTQQEDSAVYLCASSFQGEVGETQYFGPGTRLLVL.

The V call is TRBV6-1, the J call TRBJ1-5, with 10 nucleotides matching TRBD1. This CDR3 has 16 residues. After removal of 3 bases from V and 3 bases from J, the junction contained 5 bases not matched to a gene. From germline, CDR1 is MNHNS and CDR2 SASEGT. CDR3 in DNA: TGTGCCAGCAGTGACGGACAGGGGGTAATCAATCAGCCCCAGCATTTT. Translating gives CASSDGQGVINQPQHF.

The gene calls are TRBV10-2 and TRBJ2-7; 7 positions agree with TRBD1. Trimming at V came to 5 bases and at J to 2 bases, leaving 9 bases not matched to a gene. The CDR3 sequence is 15 residues long. Germline CDR1 reads WSHSY; CDR2 reads SAAADI. The CDR3 region is CASSRGQVIPYEQYF. The CDR3 DNA follows: TGCGCCAGCAGTCGAGGACAGGTTATACCCTACGAGCAGTACTTC.

This clonotype was recorded many times. The chain uses TRBV29-1 and TRBJ2-1; D unclear. Trimming took 7 bases from V and 1 from J, leaving 11 bases between them. The CDR3 runs 13 residues. The V gene's germline CDR1 is SQVTM and CDR2 ANQGSEA. The CDR3 is CSARLGSYNEQFF. The CDR3 nucleotides are TGCAGCGCTCGTCTCGGGTCCTACAATGAGCAGTTCTTC.

This clonotype was observed a handful of times. The chain carries TRBV7-2 and TRBJ2-5; no firm D call. The tail of the sequence fits TRBJ2-7 better, so the J call may be wrong. Germline-derived CDR1 and CDR2 are SGHTA and FQGNSA. This CDR3 is 13 amino acids long. The CDR3 region is CASSLQAGNEQYF. The CDR3 bases are TGTGCCAGCAGCTTACAGGCTGGGAACGAGCAGTACTTC.

This clonotype was detected ten times or more. This chain connects TRBV4-3 to TRBJ2-4; TRBD1 might be the D (6 bases). CDR3 length: 15 residues. Germline loops: CDR1 LGHNA, CDR2 YSLEER. The V gene lost 0 bases and the J gene lost 2 bases, with 8 bases spanning the gap. The CDR3 region is CASSQDRGSKNIQYF. The CDR3, as DNA: TGCGCCAGCAGCCAAGACAGGGGCTCCAAAAACATTCAGTACTTC.

This clonotype was counted only a few times. This chain uses TRBV5-1 with TRBJ2-5; no clear D. Trimming cost V 1 base and J 1 base, with 11 bases left between them. Germline CDR1 is SGHRS and CDR2 is YFSETQ. CDR3 length equals 15 residues. The CDR3 region has the DNA TGCGCCAGCAGCTTGATAGGTGTGGGCCAAGAGACCCAGTACTTC. It yields the protein CASSLIGVGQETQYF.

This clonotype turned up a few times. Germline is not matched at one junction end, which may reflect a read error. The chain employs TRBV20-1 and TRBJ1-6; a weak D match, TRBD1 (5 bases). CDR1 DFQATT and CDR2 SNEGSKA come from the germline V gene (reference sequence). The length of the CDR3 is 13 residues. CDR3 protein: CSASIQGSSPPHF. CDR3 nucleotide sequence: TGCAGTGCTAGTATTCAGGGTAGTTCACCCCCCCACTTT.

There are a few counts of this clonotype. The chain carries TRBV7-8 and TRBJ1-6; D is ambiguous. The germline V gene encodes CDR1 SGHVS and CDR2 FQNEAQ. Trimming shortened V by 3 bases and J by 9 bases, and 15 bases separated the two germline ends. The CDR3 runs 15 residues. CDR3 coding DNA: TGTGCCAGCAGCTTCGACCCGGGTGGTCGTTCACCCCTCCACTTT. This encodes CASSFDPGGRSPLHF.

The V and J genes are TRBV12-3 or TRBV12-4 and TRBJ1-1; D gene uncertain. CDR3 size: 16 residues. Trimming cost V 5 bases and J 5 bases, with 21 bases left between them. The chain's CDR3 is CASSQEAGGVGTEAFF. The CDR3 DNA sequence: TGTGCCAGCAGTCAAGAGGCAGGCGGGGTGGGGACTGAAGCTTTCTTT.

The chain carries TRBV4-3 and TRBJ2-2, with no clear D. The V gene lost 1 base and the J gene lost 6 bases, with 9 bases spanning the gap. Looked up from germline, CDR1 is LGHNA and CDR2 is YSLEER. This CDR3 has 14 residues. CDR3 sequence (DNA): TGCGCCAGCAGCCAAGGCCGGATTGCCGGGGAGCTGTTTTTT. This translates into CASSQGRIAGELFF.

The gene calls are TRBV12-3 or TRBV12-4 and TRBJ2-2; the match to TRBD2 covers 7 bases. The CDR3 consists of 15 residues. V lost 5 bases and J lost 5; bases outside the gene matches: 8. The CDR3 protein is CASSPSGAGTGELFF. The CDR3 DNA sequence: TGTGCCAGCAGTCCTAGCGGTGCAGGAACCGGGGAGCTGTTTTTT.

On this clonotype: A much more abundant neighbour one base away suggests this may be a read error. The chain combines TRBV9 with TRBJ1-6; D is perhaps TRBD1 (6 bases). The CDR3 contains 16 residues. Germline CDR1 and CDR2: SGDLS and YYNGEE. The CDR3: CANSPHGGPLGGSLHF. CDR3 bases: TGTGCCAACAGCCCACACGGGGGCCCCCTGGGAGGATCCCTCCACTTT.

On this clonotype itself: A much larger clone differs from this one at a single base, so this may be a read error. The rearrangement links TRBV13 to TRBJ2-1, with 16 bases lining up with TRBD2. The germline gives CDR1 PRHDT, CDR2 FYEKMQ (reference sequence). This CDR3 comprises 18 residues. The CDR3 spells CASSLVGTSGGAFHEQIF. CDR3 DNA: TGTGCCAGCAGCTTAGTCGGGACTAGCGGGGGGGCTTTTCATGAGCAGATCTTC.

The chain couples TRBV19 to TRBJ1-5, with 9 bases identical to TRBD1. From germline, CDR1 is LNHDA and CDR2 SQIVND (reference sequence). Trimming at V came to 6 bases and at J to 5 bases, leaving 8 bases not matched to a gene. The CDR3 consists of 15 residues. The CDR3 nucleotides are TGTGCCAGTAGGCCAACAGGGGGCGCTTATCAGCCCCAGCATTTT. This encodes CASRPTGGAYQPQHF.

The genes are TRBV10-3 and TRBJ2-5; 10 bases are shared with TRBD2. Germline assignment: CDR1 ENHRY and CDR2 SYGVKD. The CDR3 spans 16 residues. J was trimmed by 5 bases and V by 1 base; bases with no gene match: 7. This CDR3 reads CAISEWTSGGGETQYF. The DNA of the CDR3 is TGTGCCATCAGTGAGTGGACTAGCGGAGGCGGGGAGACCCAGTACTTC.

This clonotype was recorded many times. The J gene is TRBJ2-3, the V gene TRBV2, with D possibly being TRBD1 (5 bases). In germline, CDR1 is SNHLY, CDR2 FYNNEI. The CDR3 contains 13 residues. Trimming removed 6 bases from V and 0 bases from J, with 7 bases in between. The CDR3 DNA follows: TGTGCCAGCAGAGGACAAAGCACAGATACGCAGTATTTT. This sequence encodes CASRGQSTDTQYF. Drawing the rest from reference TRBV2 and TRBJ2-3, the complete variable domain is EPEVTQTPSHQVTQMGQEVILRCVPISNHLYFYWYRQILGQKVEFLVSFYNNEISEKSEIFDDQFSVERPDGSNFTLKIRSTKLEDSAMYFCASRGQSTDTQYFGPGTRLTVL.

There are a few counts of this clonotype. A much larger clone lies one base from this, so it may be a read error. The chain couples TRBV5-1 to TRBJ2-5; 9 bases fit TRBD2. J gave up 11 bases and V 2 bases, and 13 bases lay outside the gene matches. CDR3 length equals 15 residues. Per germline, CDR1 SGHRS and CDR2 YFSETQ. The CDR3 DNA sequence: TGCGCCAGCAGCTTAACGGCGGGGGGGCTCAATGAGCAGTACTTC. It encodes CASSLTAGGLNEQYF. Together with reference TRBV5-1 and TRBJ2-5, the CDR3 gives the full variable domain: KAGVTQTPRYLIKTRGQQVTLSCSPISGHRSVSWYQQTPGQGLQFLFEYFSETQRNKGNFPGRFSGRQFSNSRSEMNVSTLELGDSALYLCASSLTAGGLNEQYFGPGTRLLVL.

This clonotype was observed at least ten times. The genes are TRBV7-2 and TRBJ2-7, with TRBD1 as a possible D gene (6 bases). The CDR3 totals 14 residues. V shed 3 bases and J shed 6 bases, with 15 bases lying between them. Germline-derived CDR1 and CDR2 are SGHTA and FQGNSA. The CDR3 reads CASSLDSSGLEQYF. The CDR3 DNA reads TGTGCCAGCAGCTTGGACAGCTCAGGTCTCGAGCAGTACTTC.